This TCR beta chain was found in a study of T cell responses to AZD1222 COVID-19 vaccine. Findings of the study overall: Clonal diversity was possibly underestimated, and the donors were mostly white British, with more females. Spike-spanning, vaccine-associated CD4 TCRs were dominant at 160-218 and 743-854. Per reports, nearly half of all spike-specific TCRs target regions that are unmutated in variants.

Assay used: immunoSEQ multiplex PCR; TCRdb lists only in-frame clones, some missing. Here the sample spans about 170,000 clones, over 85% being singletons. Germline loops: CDR1 SGHAT, CDR2 FQNNGV. The germline V and J ends were trimmed by 5 bases and 3 bases, with 17 bases remaining between them. The CDR3 has 15 residues. Details on this clone: The antigen is not known.

The sequence was collected from an adult in good health. The J gene is TRBJ2-7, the V gene TRBV11-2; possibly TRBD1 or TRBD2 for D (6 bases each). Sequencing used peripheral blood, obtained on day 0 of AZD1222 vaccination. The CDR3 coding sequence is TGTGCCAGCAGCCGGGTGTGGGGGGCTGACTACGAGCAGTACTTC. Protein: CASSRVWGADYEQYF.